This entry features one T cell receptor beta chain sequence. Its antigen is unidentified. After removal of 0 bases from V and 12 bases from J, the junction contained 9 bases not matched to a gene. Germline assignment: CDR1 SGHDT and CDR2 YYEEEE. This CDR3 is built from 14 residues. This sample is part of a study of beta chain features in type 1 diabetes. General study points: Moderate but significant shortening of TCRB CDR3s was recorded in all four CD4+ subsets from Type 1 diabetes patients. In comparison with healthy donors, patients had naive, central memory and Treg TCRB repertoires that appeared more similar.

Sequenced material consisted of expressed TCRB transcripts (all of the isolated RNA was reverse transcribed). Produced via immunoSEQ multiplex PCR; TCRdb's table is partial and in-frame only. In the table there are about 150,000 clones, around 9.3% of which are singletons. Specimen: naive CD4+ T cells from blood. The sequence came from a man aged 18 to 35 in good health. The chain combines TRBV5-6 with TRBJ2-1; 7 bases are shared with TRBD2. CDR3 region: CASSLGLADYGQFF. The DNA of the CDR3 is TGTGCCAGCAGCTTGGGCCTAGCGGACTATGGGCAGTTCTTC.